This is a list of T cell receptor beta chains from one sample in a study of T cell responses to AZD1222 COVID-19 vaccine. Only in-frame clones appear in the TCRdb table, and some are missing; sequencing was by immunoSEQ multiplex PCR. The repertoire holds 95,000 to 100,000 clones, with roughly 87% as singletons. This material consisted of peripheral blood, taken on day 0 of AZD1222 vaccination. All receptors derive from an adult in good health. CDR3s include the opening cysteine and the closing phenylalanine or tryptophan. A D gene is named only where the DNA matches it firmly. Expanded clones get a size class; other rows say once, few or many, or leave the size out.

d_gene	abundance	v_gene	len	j_gene	CDR3aa	CDR3nt
NA	NA	TRBV6-5	16	TRBJ1-3	CASSYWAGGEGNTIYF	TGTGCCAGCAGTTACTGGGCCGGGGGCGAAGGAAACACCATATATTTT
NA	NA	TRBV6-4	13	TRBJ2-2	CASSDGFTGELFF	TGTGCCAGCAGTGACGGGTTCACCGGGGAGCTGTTTTTT
TRBD1	NA	TRBV7-3	12	TRBJ1-1	CASSSRTGEAFF	TGTGCCAGCAGCTCAAGGACAGGTGAAGCTTTCTTT
NA	NA	TRBV30	15	TRBJ1-1	CAWSVGGRLNTEAFF	TGTGCCTGGAGTGTAGGAGGCAGACTGAACACTGAAGCTTTCTTT
NA	few	TRBV5-6	13	TRBJ1-5	CASSGGGDQPQHF	TGTGCCAGCAGCGGTGGGGGGGATCAGCCCCAGCATTTT
NA	NA	TRBV7-6	14	TRBJ2-3	CASKSASSTDTQYF	TGTGCCAGCAAGAGCGCTTCTAGCACAGATACGCAGTATTTT
NA	NA	TRBV7-3	14	TRBJ2-7	CASSPVAGAYEQYF	TGTGCCAGCAGCCCAGTCGCAGGGGCCTACGAGCAGTACTTC
NA	NA	TRBV2	17	TRBJ1-3	CASSEVMVQASGNTIYF	TGTGCCAGCAGTGAAGTTATGGTTCAGGCGTCTGGAAACACCATATATTTT
NA	NA	TRBV6-2/TRBV6-3	16	TRBJ2-3	CASSSPGAASTDTQYF	TGTGCCAGCAGTTCCCCGGGGGCCGCGAGCACAGATACGCAGTATTTT
NA	NA	TRBV7-8	14	TRBJ2-5	CASSAGTRGETQYF	TGTGCCAGCAGCGCAGGGACCCGCGGGGAGACCCAGTACTTC
NA	few	TRBV4-1	15	TRBJ1-2	CASSQDVARNYGYTF	TGCGCCAGCAGCCAAGATGTTGCGCGAAACTATGGCTACACCTTC
NA	NA	TRBV7-2	15	TRBJ1-2	CASNLGSGRPYGYTF	TGTGCCAGCAACTTAGGGTCGGGCAGACCTTATGGCTACACCTTC
NA	once	TRBV5-6	11	TRBJ1-1	CATGFGTEAFF	TGTGCCACAGGGTTCGGCACTGAAGCTTTCTTT
TRBD2	NA	TRBV30	16	TRBJ2-5	CAWSVAGLAGRETQYF	TGTGCCTGGAGTGTAGCTGGACTAGCGGGGCGAGAGACCCAGTACTTC
NA	few	TRBV12-3/TRBV12-4	13	TRBJ2-5	CASSLRTSETQYF	TGTGCCAGCAGTTTGCGGACTTCGGAGACCCAGTACTTC
NA	once	TRBV19	14	TRBJ2-7	CASSTRGQAYEQYF	TGTGCCAGTAGTACCCGGGGACAAGCCTACGAGCAGTACTTC
NA	NA	TRBV30	13	TRBJ1-2	CAWLSRLNHGYTF	TGTGCCTGGTTATCGAGGTTAAATCATGGCTACACCTTC
NA	NA	TRBV10-3	15	TRBJ2-7	CAISEGGESSYEQYF	TGTGCCATCAGTGAGGGCGGGGAGAGCTCCTACGAGCAGTACTTC
TRBD1	NA	TRBV5-1	15	TRBJ1-1	CASSGRDRQNTEAFF	TGCGCCAGCAGCGGCCGGGACAGGCAGAACACTGAAGCTTTCTTT
NA	NA	TRBV19	15	TRBJ2-5	CASRYVSTAKETQYF	TGTGCCAGTAGATACGTTTCTACCGCGAAAGAGACCCAGTACTTC
TRBD1	NA	TRBV7-9	15	TRBJ2-7	CASSPRAQGAREQYF	TGTGCCAGCAGCCCCCGGGCGCAGGGGGCTCGCGAGCAGTACTTC
TRBD1	once	TRBV5-8	13	TRBJ1-2	CASSLGTGDGYTF	TGTGCCAGCAGCTTGGGGACAGGGGACGGCTACACCTTC
TRBD1	NA	TRBV10-3	14	TRBJ1-3	CATGTGGTGNTIYF	TGTGCCACCGGGACAGGGGGCACTGGAAACACCATATATTTT
NA	NA	TRBV6-5	14	TRBJ1-2	CASSNGPVAYGYTF	TGTGCCAGCAGTAACGGACCGGTGGCCTATGGCTACACCTTC
NA	NA	TRBV28	15	TRBJ1-1	CASSLPGRVIVNAFF	TGTGCCAGCAGTTTACCTGGCAGGGTTATAGTTAACGCTTTCTTT
NA	few	TRBV4-2	17	TRBJ1-6	CASSQDAGSDWNSPLHF	TGTGCCAGCAGCCAAGATGCAGGGTCAGACTGGAATTCACCCCTCCACTTT
NA	once	TRBV28	12	TRBJ1-2	CASRRGGYGYTF	TGTGCCAGCCGTCGGGGGGGGTATGGCTACACCTTC
NA	NA	TRBV7-8	14	TRBJ1-5	CASSWAGEYQPQHF	TGTGCCAGCAGCTGGGCAGGGGAGTATCAGCCCCAGCATTTT
NA	NA	TRBV7-9	12	TRBJ1-2	CASSSVGYGYTF	TGTGCCAGCAGCTCCGTCGGCTATGGCTACACCTTC